The 26 T cell receptor beta chains presented below share a single source sample, sequenced in a study of technical replicates of blood from several donors. The table came from immunoSEQ multiplex PCR; TCRdb's copy has only in-frame clones and leaves some out. The table records over 70,000 clones, approximately 95% of them present only once. Sample: T cells isolated from PBMCs. All receptors come from a human donor in good health.

The rearrangement uses TRBV7-8 and TRBJ2-7; D call uncertain. Per the germline V gene, CDR1 is SGHVS and CDR2 is FQNEAQ. V dropped 1 base and J dropped 2 bases, with 12 bases sitting between them. The CDR3 totals 15 residues. The CDR3 DNA reads TGTGCCAGCAGCTTAGTTGTGAGGCCCCCCTACGAGCAGTACTTC. It yields the protein CASSLVVRPPYEQYF.

This rearrangement joins TRBV19 to TRBJ1-5, with a tentative D call TRBD1 (6 bases). Germline CDR1 and CDR2: LNHDA and SQIVND (reference sequence). Trimming cost V 6 bases and J 0 bases, with 12 bases left between them. CDR3 size: 15 residues. The CDR3 here is CASRRQVNSNQPQHF. The CDR3 DNA reads TGTGCCAGTAGGCGACAGGTAAATAGCAATCAGCCCCAGCATTTT. Variable domain in full (rest from reference TRBV19 and TRBJ1-5): DGGITQSPKYLFRKEGQNVTLSCEQNLNHDAMYWYRQDPGQGLRLIYYSQIVNDFQKGDIAEGYSVSREKKESFPLTVTSAQKNPTAFYLCASRRQVNSNQPQHFGDGTRLSIL.

The chain links TRBV7-3 to TRBJ1-1, with TRBD1 matching over 8 bases. The CDR3 covers 15 residues. Trimming took 2 bases from V and 2 from J; bases not matched to a gene: 4. From germline, CDR1 is SGHTA and CDR2 FQGTGA. CDR3 bases: TGTGCCAGCAGCTTATTAGGACAGGGCAACACTGAAGCTTTCTTT. Translated: CASSLLGQGNTEAFF.

J is TRBJ1-5 and V is TRBV28; TRBD1 matches 7 bases. V lost 4 bases, J lost 1 base, and 4 bases stayed unmatched. CDR3 length equals 15 residues. Germline V gene sequence: CDR1 MDHEN, CDR2 SYDVKM. CDR3 bases: TGTGCCAGCAGTTCGACAGGGCTGAGCAATCAGCCCCAGCATTTT. Translated, it gives CASSSTGLSNQPQHF.

The J gene is TRBJ2-3, the V gene TRBV7-8; 9 bases align to TRBD2. The junction had 7 bases not matched to a gene; V was cut back by 6 bases and J by 3 bases. Germline V gene data show CDR1 as SGHVS and CDR2 as FQNEAQ. The CDR3 loop spans 15 amino acids. The CDR3, as DNA: TGTGCCAGCAGTTTATTAGCGGGAGAGACAGATACGCAGTATTTT. This translates into CASSLLAGETDTQYF.

The V gene is TRBV2, the J gene TRBJ2-7; D may be TRBD2 (5 bases). V lost 6 bases and J 2 bases, leaving 17 bases between the germline ends. This CDR3 spans 15 amino acids. Germline CDR1 is SNHLY and CDR2 is FYNNEI. The DNA for the CDR3 is TGTGCCAGCAGGCCACGAAAAACGGAGGCCTACGAGCAGTACTTC. Translation gives CASRPRKTEAYEQYF.

V and J are TRBV9 and TRBJ2-1, with TRBD2 matching 8 bases. CDR1 is SGDLS, CDR2 YYNGEE, per germline. Unmatched junction bases numbered 18, after V lost 4 bases and J lost 0 bases. This CDR3 is 20 amino acids long. CDR3 region: CASSLLSTGGISSSYNEQFF. CDR3 sequence (DNA): TGTGCCAGCAGCCTACTATCTACGGGAGGGATTTCTAGCTCCTACAATGAGCAGTTCTTC.

This clone came up once. This chain uses TRBV6-6 with TRBJ1-4; D unclear. This CDR3 has 11 residues. Trimming took off 6 bases at V and 5 bases at J, with 4 bases between the two ends. Germline V gene sequence: CDR1 MNHNY, CDR2 SVGAGI (reference sequence). The CDR3 here is CASSFNEKLFF. The CDR3 DNA sequence: TGTGCCAGCAGCTTCAATGAAAAACTGTTTTTT.

The V call is TRBV4-2, the J call TRBJ1-5, with 8 bases aligning to TRBD1. V lost 3 bases, J lost 5 bases, and 6 bases stayed unmatched. Germline assignment: CDR1 LGHNA and CDR2 YNFKEQ. CDR3 length equals 15 residues. CDR3 DNA sequence: TGTGCCAGCAGCCAGGGAGGACAGGGAGATCAGCCCCAGCATTTT. Translation gives CASSQGGQGDQPQHF.

The genes are TRBV7-9 and TRBJ2-7; possibly TRBD1 for D (6 bases). CDR1 is SEHNR and CDR2 is FQNEAQ in the germline V gene (reference sequence). Trimming removed 7 bases from V and 2 bases from J, with 15 bases in between. This CDR3 has 14 residues. Here the CDR3 reads CASTFTDSPYEQYF. The DNA for the CDR3 is TGTGCCAGCACCTTTACGGACAGTCCCTACGAGCAGTACTTC.

The chain uses TRBV5-1 and TRBJ2-3; D perhaps matches TRBD1 (6 bases). Germline V gene data show CDR1 as SGHRS and CDR2 as YFSETQ. This CDR3 contains 13 residues. V lost 1 base to trimming and J lost 5 bases, with 8 bases between them. The CDR3 spells CASSLYREDTQYF. CDR3 DNA sequence: TGCGCCAGCAGCTTGTACAGGGAAGATACGCAGTATTTT. Full variable domain (rest looked up from reference TRBV5-1 and TRBJ2-3): KAGVTQTPRYLIKTRGQQVTLSCSPISGHRSVSWYQQTPGQGLQFLFEYFSETQRNKGNFPGRFSGRQFSNSRSEMNVSTLELGDSALYLCASSLYREDTQYFGPGTRLTVL.

This clone was picked up a small number of times. J is TRBJ1-2 and V is TRBV4-3, with 8 bases identical to TRBD1. Trimming removed 3 bases from V and 3 bases from J; junction bases left unmatched: 6. CDR3 size: 15 residues. CDR1 and CDR2 (germline): LGHNA, YSLEER. The CDR3 DNA sequence: TGCGCCAGCAGCCAGGCCCTACAGGGGGACTATGGCTACACCTTC. Its protein product is CASSQALQGDYGYTF.

J is TRBJ2-3 and V is TRBV27; the D gene is possibly TRBD2 (6 bases). CDR1 and CDR2 (germline): MNHEY, SMNVEV (reference sequence). The length of the CDR3 is 16 residues. V lost 5 bases and J lost 0, with 15 bases in between. CDR3 coding DNA: TGTGCCAGCAGTGTCACTAGCTATTCTAGCACAGATACGCAGTATTTT. Translation gives CASSVTSYSSTDTQYF.

The chain employs TRBV28 and TRBJ1-2, with D tentatively TRBD1 (6 bases). V shed 6 bases and J shed 0 bases, with 11 bases lying between them. Germline CDR1 reads MDHEN; CDR2 reads SYDVKM. CDR3 size: 14 residues. The CDR3 sequence: CASRLTGSNYGYTF. CDR3 nucleotides: TGTGCCAGCAGATTGACAGGTTCTAACTATGGCTACACCTTC.

The chain joins TRBV30 to TRBJ1-2, with TRBD1 matching 11 bases. The CDR3 loop spans 13 amino acids. Germline V CDR1 and CDR2: GTSNPN, SVGIG (reference sequence). With V trimmed by 6 bases and J by 4 bases, 4 bases remained unmatched. CDR3 region: CACGTGGIYGYTF. The CDR3 nucleotides are TGTGCCTGTGGGACAGGGGGAATCTATGGCTACACCTTC.

V gene TRBV6-5 combines with J gene TRBJ2-7, with 11 nucleotides matching TRBD1. The CDR3 spans 15 residues. V dropped 6 bases and J dropped 3; count of bases not matched to a gene: 7. Germline values: CDR1 MNHEY, CDR2 SVGAGI. DNA of the CDR3: TGTGCCAGCAGCGATCCGGGACAGGGGGTCTACGAGCAGTACTTC. This gives the protein CASSDPGQGVYEQYF.

The chain is built from TRBV15 and TRBJ1-1, with a tentative D call TRBD1 (6 bases). Trimming pared 6 bases from V and 13 bases from J, leaving 15 bases between. The CDR3 covers 11 residues. CDR1 is LNHNV and CDR2 is YYDKDF in the germline V gene (reference sequence). This chain's CDR3 is CATREWTEYFF. The CDR3 bases are TGTGCCACCAGGGAATGGACAGAATATTTCTTT. Looking up the rest from reference TRBV15 and TRBJ1-1 gives the full variable domain: DAMVIQNPRYQVTQFGKPVTLSCSQTLNHNVMYWYQQKSSQAPKLLFHYYDKDFNNEADTPDNFQSRRPNTSFCFLDIRSPGLGDTAMYLCATREWTEYFFGQGTRLTVV.

The V call is TRBV16, the J call TRBJ1-2; D gene unclear. The CDR3 is made up of 16 amino acids. Germline CDR1 is KGHSY and CDR2 is FQNENV. The V gene lost 4 bases and the J gene lost 4 bases, with 19 bases spanning the gap. The CDR3 loop is CASSPDTPRGIYGYTF. CDR3 bases: TGTGCCAGCAGCCCCGATACACCCCGGGGAATCTATGGCTACACCTTC. The whole variable domain, remainder taken from reference TRBV16 and TRBJ1-2, is GEEVAQTPKHLVRGEGQKAKLYCAPIKGHSYVFWYQQVLKNEFKFLISFQNENVFDETGMPKERFSAKCLPNSPCSLEIQATKLEDSAVYFCASSPDTPRGIYGYTFGSGTRLTVV.

The chain links TRBV15 to TRBJ1-1; 9 bases agree with TRBD1. V was pared by 4 bases and J by 5 bases, with 5 bases of the junction left unmatched. CDR1 LNHNV and CDR2 YYDKDF come from the germline V gene (reference sequence). The CDR3 totals 14 residues. The chain's CDR3 is CATSNTGGRTEAFF. As DNA, the CDR3 is TGTGCCACCAGCAACACAGGGGGCCGGACTGAAGCTTTCTTT.

This rearrangement joins TRBV4-1 to TRBJ1-2; D unresolved. Germline CDR1 is MGHRA and CDR2 is YSYEKL. V lost 4 bases to trimming and J lost 2 bases, with 14 bases between them. The CDR3 covers 15 residues. CDR3 DNA sequence: TGCGCCAGCAGCCCGAGAGCCCAAATGAACTATGGCTACACCTTC. Its translation: CASSPRAQMNYGYTF.

The chain is built from TRBV11-3 and TRBJ1-2; D unresolved. CDR1 SGHNT and CDR2 YENEEA come from the germline V gene. The CDR3 totals 14 residues. Trimming shortened V by 5 bases and J by 2 bases, and 12 bases separated the two germline ends. For the CDR3, the DNA is TGTGCCAGCAGCCCAGAACCCACCAACTATGGCTACACCTTC. Protein: CASSPEPTNYGYTF.

In nucleotides, the CDR3 is TGTGCCAGCAGCTTAGGGCAGACATACAATGAGCAGTTCTTC. As protein: CASSLGQTYNEQFF. The chain combines TRBV7-8 with TRBJ2-1; no firm D call. Germline lookup yields CDR1 SGHVS and CDR2 FQNEAQ. The V end lost 1 base, the J end lost 4 bases, and 8 bases lay between the germline ends. The CDR3 loop spans 14 amino acids.

This clone was found a few times. This chain links TRBV5-1 with TRBJ1-1; D call uncertain. V was shortened by 2 bases and J by 2 bases, with 7 bases between the two germline ends. Per germline, CDR1 SGHRS and CDR2 YFSETQ. The CDR3 spans 13 residues. The CDR3 coding sequence is TGCGCCAGCAGCTTAACAGTAAACACTGAAGCTTTCTTT. Protein sequence: CASSLTVNTEAFF.

The V and J genes are TRBV6-1 and TRBJ1-2; 9 bases line up with TRBD1. Germline V gene data show CDR1 as MNHNS and CDR2 as SASEGT. Trimming cost V 8 bases and J 9 bases; bases outside gene matches: 13. This CDR3 has 14 amino acids. The CDR3 protein is CASDGTGTRIRYTF. CDR3 bases: TGTGCCAGCGACGGGACAGGGACGAGGATACGCTACACCTTC.

The chain is built from TRBV11-1 and TRBJ2-5, with D perhaps TRBD1 (5 bases). V lost 2 bases, J lost 2 bases, and 9 bases lay in between. CDR1 and CDR2 (germline): SGHAT, FQDESV (reference sequence). This CDR3 has 14 residues. CDR3 residues: CASSLRGPQETQYF. In DNA form, the CDR3 reads TGTGCCAGCAGCTTAAGGGGCCCTCAAGAGACCCAGTACTTC. The entire variable domain, with the rest obtained from reference TRBV11-1 and TRBJ2-5, is as follows: EAEVAQSPRYKITEKSQAVAFWCDPISGHATLYWYRQILGQGPELLVQFQDESVVDDSQLPKDRFSAERLKGVDSTLKIQPAELGDSAMYLCASSLRGPQETQYFGPGTRLLVL.

The J gene is TRBJ2-1, the V gene TRBV25-1, with D unclear. The V gene lost 2 bases and the J gene lost 11 bases, with 7 bases spanning the gap. Germline V gene sequence: CDR1 MGHDK, CDR2 SYGVNS. CDR3 length: 11 amino acids. DNA of the CDR3: TGTGCCAGCAGTGAACTAGATCAGCAGTTCTTC. This encodes CASSELDQQFF.